The TCR beta chain described here comes from a study of T cell responses to AZD1222 COVID-19 vaccine. Some clones are missing from TCRdb's copy, which holds only in-frame ones; the method was immunoSEQ multiplex PCR. The table has some 130,000 clones, around 92% seen once. The sample here was peripheral blood, taken 28 days after the second AZD1222 dose. The clonotype was recovered from an adult who received the AZD1222 COVID-19 vaccine.

The CDR3 DNA follows: TGTGCCAGTAGTCTTCTATTCATAGCGGGAGTCGGCGGGGAGCTGTTTTTT. It translates to CASSLLFIAGVGGELFF. This rearrangement joins TRBV19 to TRBJ2-2; 9 bases agree with TRBD2. The CDR3 is 17 amino acids. With 5 bases clipped from V and 7 bases from J, the junction kept 14 bases outside the gene matches. Looked up from germline, CDR1 is LNHDA and CDR2 is SQIVND (reference sequence). Full variable domain (remainder filled in from reference TRBV19 and TRBJ2-2): DGGITQSPKYLFRKEGQNVTLSCEQNLNHDAMYWYRQDPGQGLRLIYYSQIVNDFQKGDIAEGYSVSREKKESFPLTVTSAQKNPTAFYLCASSLLFIAGVGGELFFGEGSRLTVL.